The rows below give T cell receptor beta chains drawn from one sample of a study of blood T cell repertoires in COVID-19. Only in-frame clones appear in the TCRdb table, and some are missing; sequencing was by immunoSEQ multiplex PCR. The top ten hold over 6% of the sample, which has tens of thousands of clones, around 84% seen once. The material sequenced was peripheral blood. Receptor source: a middle-aged man with active COVID-19. CDR3s include the opening cysteine and the closing phenylalanine or tryptophan. A D gene is named only where the DNA matches it firmly. The size field is filled for only some rows; it gives once, few, many or a size class.

V	J	size	D	DNA	CDR3
TRBV12-5	TRBJ1-2	.	TRBD1	TGTGCTAGTGGTTTGGTGCAGGGGGTGTTTAATGGCTACACCTTC	CASGLVQGVFNGYTF
TRBV5-8	TRBJ1-4	.	.	TGTGCCAGCAGCTTGGCTTGGGGCGGACACGAAAAACTGTTTTTT	CASSLAWGGHEKLFF
TRBV7-8	TRBJ2-7	few	.	TGTGCCAGCAGCTTATTGCGGGAGCAGTACTTC	CASSLLREQYF
TRBV3-1/TRBV3-2	TRBJ2-1	.	.	TGTGCCAGCAGCCAAGGGTCCCAGAGGGAGCAGTTCTTC	CASSQGSQREQFF
TRBV18	TRBJ1-1	.	.	TGTGCCAGCTCAGCGGGTCAAGGAGGCTTGGTGAACACTGAAGCTTTCTTT	CASSAGQGGLVNTEAFF
TRBV3-1/TRBV3-2	TRBJ1-2	.	.	TGTGCCAGCAGCCACAAGCATGCGGCGGGGGGCTACACCTTC	CASSHKHAAGGYTF
TRBV7-9	TRBJ2-5	once	.	TGTGCCAGCAGCGACAGCCGCCAAGAGACCCAGTACTTC	CASSDSRQETQYF
TRBV7-8	TRBJ2-3	.	TRBD2	TGTGCCAGCAGCTCCGGGGGACTAGCTTCCACAGATACGCAGTATTTT	CASSSGGLASTDTQYF
TRBV2	TRBJ2-7	.	.	TGTGCCAGCAGTGCTGGCAGGGGAATCCACGAGCAGTACTTC	CASSAGRGIHEQYF
TRBV7-3	TRBJ2-3	.	TRBD2	TGTGCCAGCAGCTTACGAGCGGGGTACACAGATACGCAGTATTTT	CASSLRAGYTDTQYF
TRBV29-1	TRBJ1-4	.	.	TGCAGCGTCGGGATCGGGGGCGGGGGAAGTGGAAAACTGTTTTTT	CSVGIGGGGSGKLFF
TRBV2	TRBJ2-2	.	.	TGTGCCAGCAGGGTCGGACTACAGACCGGGGAGCTGTTTTTT	CASRVGLQTGELFF
TRBV3-1/TRBV3-2	TRBJ2-3	.	TRBD2	TGTGCCAGCAGCCCCCGGACTAGCGGGGTCTATAATACGCAGTATTTT	CASSPRTSGVYNTQYF
TRBV5-1	TRBJ2-2	.	TRBD2	TGCGCCAGCAGCTCGGGGGGGCCCACCGGGGAGCTGTTTTTT	CASSSGGPTGELFF
TRBV5-1	TRBJ2-1	.	.	TGCGCCAGCAGCCTGACGACTAGTAACAATGAGCAGTTCTTC	CASSLTTSNNEQFF
TRBV5-6	TRBJ2-7	.	TRBD1	TGTGCCAGCAGCTCTAGGACAGGTGCCTACGAGCAGTACTTC	CASSSRTGAYEQYF
TRBV27	TRBJ1-5	once	TRBD1	TGTGCCAGCAGTTATAACAGGGGCCAGCCCCAGCATTTT	CASSYNRGQPQHF
TRBV9	TRBJ2-1	.	.	TGTGCCAGCAGCGTAGGTATGGGCAGTTCCTACAATGAGCAGTTCTTC	CASSVGMGSSYNEQFF
TRBV6-6	TRBJ2-1	.	TRBD2	TGTGCCAGTAACTGGGGACTAGGGCTGGATGAGCAGTTCTTC	CASNWGLGLDEQFF
TRBV21-1	TRBJ1-3	.	.	TGTGCCAGCAGCAAAGTGGGCCAGGCTCGAAACACCATATATTTT	CASSKVGQARNTIYF